The sequence of this T cell receptor beta chain was determined in a study of shared clonotypes between healthy human individuals. Here immunoSEQ multiplex PCR was the method, and the copy in TCRdb shows in-frame clones only, minus some. This sample has 2 million to 2.5 million clones, with 85% to 95% found just once. CD4+ cells underwent separation, giving CD45RA+ naive and CD45RA-negative memory subsets. Losses at the gene ends were 5 bases for V and 2 bases for J; bases not matched to a gene: 5. The CDR3 consists of 15 residues. CDR1 is SEHNR and CDR2 is FQNEAQ in the germline V gene (reference sequence).

Sequences were obtained from naive CD4+ T cells from PBMCs. Subset described: CD45RA+ positively selected. This TCR derives from a man aged 18 to 30 in good health. Some clones in this sample may be carry-over from other donors' samples. The V and J genes are TRBV7-9 and TRBJ2-3; TRBD1 matches at 9 bases. CDR3 sequence reads: CASSPGQGFTDTQYF. CDR3 bases: TGTGCCAGCAGCCCGGGACAGGGATTCACAGATACGCAGTATTTT.